This record concerns one T cell receptor (beta chain) sequence. What it binds is unknown. This sample is part of a study of long-term antiretroviral therapy in people with HIV. Broader study findings: Subsequent to ART, diversity was augmented yet persisted below that of transplant donor controls.

Assay version v3.0 of immunoSEQ was used, and it was run at survey level. It was 40,000-50,000 T-cell genomes per sample that sequencing targeted. Sequencing used immunoSEQ multiplex PCR; TCRdb keeps in-frame clones, though not all of them. The sample carries over 30,000 clones, more than 70% recorded once. The specimen comprised unsorted PBMCs, sampled 3.1 years after starting antiretroviral therapy. The clonotype originates from a woman in her fifties or sixties with HIV.

The CDR3 nucleotides read TGTGCCAGCAGCTTGCGGGTGTCTAATGAAAAACTGTTTTTT. This encodes CASSLRVSNEKLFF. J is TRBJ1-4 and V is TRBV5-6, with D unclear. The V end was cut by 1 base, the J end by 3 bases, with 7 bases between. Germline V CDR1 and CDR2: SGHDT, YYEEEE. The CDR3 totals 14 residues.